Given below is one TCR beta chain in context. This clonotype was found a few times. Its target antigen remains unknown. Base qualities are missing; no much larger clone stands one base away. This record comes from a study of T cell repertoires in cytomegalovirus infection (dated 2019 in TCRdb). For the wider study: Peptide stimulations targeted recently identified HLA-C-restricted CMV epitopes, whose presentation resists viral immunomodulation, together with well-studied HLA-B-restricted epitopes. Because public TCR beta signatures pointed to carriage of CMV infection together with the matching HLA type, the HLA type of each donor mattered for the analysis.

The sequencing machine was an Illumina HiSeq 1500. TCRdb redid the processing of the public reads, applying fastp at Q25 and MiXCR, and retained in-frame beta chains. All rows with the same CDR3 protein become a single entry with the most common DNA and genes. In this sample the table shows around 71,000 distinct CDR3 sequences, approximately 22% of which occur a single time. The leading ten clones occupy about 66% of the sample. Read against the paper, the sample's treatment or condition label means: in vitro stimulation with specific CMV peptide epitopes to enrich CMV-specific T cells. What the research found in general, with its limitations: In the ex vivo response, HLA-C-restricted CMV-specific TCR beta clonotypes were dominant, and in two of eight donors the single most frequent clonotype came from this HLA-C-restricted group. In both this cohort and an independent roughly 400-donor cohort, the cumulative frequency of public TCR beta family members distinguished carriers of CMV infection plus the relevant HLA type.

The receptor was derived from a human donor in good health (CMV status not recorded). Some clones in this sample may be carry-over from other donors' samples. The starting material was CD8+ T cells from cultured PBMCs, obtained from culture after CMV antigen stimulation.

The nucleotide sequence reads as follows: TGTGCCAGCAGTGTCAGAAAAGCCCACACAGATACGCAGTATTTT. This translates into CASSVRKAHTDTQYF. The sequence joins TRBV6-1 to TRBJ2-3, with the D gene not clear enough to name. The germline V gene encodes CDR1 MNHNS and CDR2 SASEGT. From the cysteine up to the phenylalanine, the CDR3 has a length of 15 residues. The read is trimmed to its CDR3 DNA, 45 bases read in frame from base 1. Trimming removed 4 bases from V and 2 bases from J, leaving 13 bases between the germline ends.